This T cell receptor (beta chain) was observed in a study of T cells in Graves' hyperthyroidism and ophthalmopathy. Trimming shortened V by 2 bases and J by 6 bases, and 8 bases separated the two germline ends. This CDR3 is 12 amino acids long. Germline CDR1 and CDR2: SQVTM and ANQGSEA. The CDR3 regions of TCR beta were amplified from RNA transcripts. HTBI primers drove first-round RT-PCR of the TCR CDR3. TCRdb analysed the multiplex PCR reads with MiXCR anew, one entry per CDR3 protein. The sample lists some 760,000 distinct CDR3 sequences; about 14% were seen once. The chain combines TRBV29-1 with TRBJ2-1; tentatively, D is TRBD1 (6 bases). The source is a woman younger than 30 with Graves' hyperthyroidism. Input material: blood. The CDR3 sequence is CSVEWDTNEQFF. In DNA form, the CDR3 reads TGCAGCGTTGAATGGGACACCAATGAGCAGTTCTTC.